A selection of T cell receptor beta chains follows, all from one sample in a study of regulatory T cells in long-lasting Graves disease. TCRdb processed the multiplex PCR reads anew with MiXCR; each CDR3 protein has one entry. The sample lists 500,000 or so distinct CDR3 sequences, 16% seen once, with approximately 12% in the top ten. This same sample was also part of a study on T cells in Graves' hyperthyroidism and ophthalmopathy.

This material consisted of peripheral blood mononuclear cells (PBMCs), taken at new diagnosis, from a patient treated with antithyroid drugs. Source of these receptors: a man aged 40-50 years with Graves disease. The CDR3 runs from the conserved cysteine through the conserved F or W. The order of the fields is CDR3 length, clone size, D gene, V gene, J gene, CDR3 DNA, CDR3 protein. A D gene is named only where the DNA matches it firmly. Not every row has a clone size; where given, it reads once, few, many or a size class.

13	many	.	TRBV2	TRBJ1-5	TGTGCCAGCAGACAGGAGGCGAATCAGCCCCAGCATTTT	CASRQEANQPQHF
20	.	TRBD2	TRBV6-5	TRBJ2-1	TGTGCCAGCAGTTACCCCTCCGGGACTAGCGGGAGGGCCTACTACAATGAGCAGTTCTTC	CASSYPSGTSGRAYYNEQFF
13	few	.	TRBV27	TRBJ2-2	TGTGCCAGCAGTTCGATACCCACCGGGGAGCTGTTTTTT	CASSSIPTGELFF
16	few	.	TRBV5-1	TRBJ1-3	TGCGCCAGCAGCTTGGGGCGCGACCTCTCTGGAAACACCATATATTTT	CASSLGRDLSGNTIYF
11	.	.	TRBV7-9	TRBJ2-2	TGTGCCAGCCCGGACGGCTGGGAGCTGTTTTTT	CASPDGWELFF
15	.	.	TRBV11-1	TRBJ1-3	TGTGCCAGCAGCTACGCAGGGGACTCTGGAAACACCATATATTTT	CASSYAGDSGNTIYF
13	few	.	TRBV20-1	TRBJ2-5	TGCAGTGCTGTGATTAGGGCCCAAGAGACCCAGTACTTC	CSAVIRAQETQYF
15	many	.	TRBV2	TRBJ2-4	TGTGCCAGCAGTTCGGGACATCTAGCCAAAAACATTCAGTACTTC	CASSSGHLAKNIQYF
16	many	TRBD2	TRBV5-1	TRBJ2-1	TGTGCCAGCAGCTGGACCGGGACTAGCGGCTACAATGAGCAGTTCTTC	CASSWTGTSGYNEQFF
15	.	TRBD1	TRBV5-4	TRBJ2-7	TGTGCCAGCAGCGCCCAGGGACAGGGGAACTACGAGCAGTACTTC	CASSAQGQGNYEQYF
12	many	TRBD2	TRBV3-1	TRBJ2-7	TGTGCCAGCAGCCAAGGTGGGAGGGACCAGTACTTC	CASSQGGRDQYF
17	.	.	TRBV6-5	TRBJ1-5	TGTGCCAGCAGTTATCGCCCTATTCCCAATAACAATCAGCCCCAGCATTTT	CASSYRPIPNNNQPQHF
15	.	TRBD1	TRBV7-2	TRBJ2-7	TGTGCCAGCAGCCCCCCGGGACAGGGGGAAGACGAGCAGTACTTC	CASSPPGQGEDEQYF
15	.	.	TRBV6-5	TRBJ1-5	TGTGCCAGCAGTTACTCTCGGGACGCCAATCAGCCCCAGCATTTT	CASSYSRDANQPQHF
14	.	.	TRBV11-2	TRBJ2-7	TGTGCCAGCAGCCCGGGACCACCAGCCGGGGAGCAGTACTTC	CASSPGPPAGEQYF